This TCR beta chain was found in a study of blood T cell repertoires in COVID-19. Participants came from roughly 23 US areas, aged roughly 18 to 95 years. Assignment of participants to cohorts was predicated upon participant-reported clinical history. As processed by the authors: Estimation of nucleated cell counts was performed using reference gene primer amplification. The method was immunoSEQ multiplex PCR; TCRdb's version includes in-frame clones alone and lacks a portion of them. The V and J calls and clone size come from that table; D and trimming were worked out from the DNA. Found here are under 300,000 clones, around 86% of them singletons; the top ten hold 15% to 17%. In germline, CDR1 is MRHNA, CDR2 SNTAGT. The CDR3 runs to 17 residues. The trim removed 3 bases at V and 4 bases at J, leaving 8 bases unmatched.

This receptor was taken from a man aged 18 to 30 who had recovered from COVID-19. This chain links TRBV6-4 with TRBJ1-3, with 11 bases aligning to TRBD1. Sequenced: PBMCs or T cells enriched from blood (not recorded which). The CDR3: CASSENGQGARGNTIYF. The CDR3 nucleotides are TGTGCCAGCAGTGAGAACGGACAGGGGGCGCGAGGAAACACCATATATTTT.